The next 19 T cell receptor beta chains were all read from a single sample in a study of blood T cell repertoires in COVID-19 (dated by TCRdb to 2019 to 2021). Receptor libraries were prepared by the immunoSEQ multiplex PCR assay. Here the immuneACCESS table is served through TCRdb, limited to in-frame sequences with V and J called. Missing clones are a known gap in these copies; in checked studies unresolved V genes cover under half, and the rest lacks a known reason. The sample table records approximately 110,000 clones; 75% to 90% of these occur just once. The ten largest make up approximately 7.9% of the sample. The specimen sequenced was peripheral blood. Receptor source: a man in his 70s with acute or convalescent COVID-19.

The chain has TRBV3-1 (or the pseudogene TRBV3-2) and TRBJ2-1; D gene uncertain. V was pared by 4 bases and J by 4 bases, with 11 bases between. The CDR3 is 14 residues long. The germline gives CDR1 LGHDT, CDR2 YNNKEL (reference sequence). CDR3: CASSPIAGYNEQFF. CDR3 DNA: TGTGCCAGCAGCCCCATAGCCGGTTACAATGAGCAGTTCTTC.

This clone was detected once. V and J are TRBV30 and TRBJ2-4; maybe TRBD1 (6 bases). Germline CDR1 GTSNPN, CDR2 SVGIG (reference sequence). V was clipped by 1 base and J by 0 bases, with 13 bases between them. The CDR3 covers 16 residues. The CDR3 protein is CAWSETPTGAKNIQYF. In nucleotides, the CDR3 is TGTGCCTGGAGTGAGACGCCGACAGGAGCCAAAAACATTCAGTACTTC.

This chain joins TRBV5-1 and TRBJ2-2; 8 bases fit TRBD2. The CDR3 has 18 amino acids. Losses at the gene ends were 4 bases for V and 0 bases for J; bases not matched to a gene: 11. Germline V gives CDR1 SGHRS, CDR2 YFSETQ. Written as DNA, the CDR3 is TGCGCCAGCAGCGTCCGGGTAGCGGGGACCGCGAACACCGGGGAGCTGTTTTTT. Its protein product is CASSVRVAGTANTGELFF.

The chain couples TRBV9 to TRBJ2-7; D may be TRBD1 (6 bases). CDR1 and CDR2 from the germline V gene are SGDLS and YYNGEE. This CDR3 comprises 14 residues. V was pared by 7 bases and J by 9 bases, with 23 bases between. The CDR3 region has the DNA TGTGCCAGCGGACCTACACCCCTTGGGGGCGGGCAGTACTTC. It is translated as CASGPTPLGGGQYF.

This sequence joins TRBV19 and TRBJ1-5; no firm D call. The CDR3 is 9 residues long. Germline loops: CDR1 LNHDA, CDR2 SQIVND (reference sequence). V dropped 9 bases and J dropped 11 bases, with 8 bases sitting between them. CDR3 in amino acids: CASGVSQHF. CDR3 nucleotide sequence: TGTGCCAGCGGAGTCTCCCAGCATTTT.

This chain joins TRBV7-9 and TRBJ2-7, with TRBD2 as a possible D gene (5 bases). The length of the CDR3 is 13 residues. Germline V gene data show CDR1 as SEHNR and CDR2 as FQNEAQ (reference sequence). Trimming shortened V by 5 bases and J by 5 bases, and 13 bases separated the two germline ends. CDR3 sequence (DNA): TGTGCCAGCAGCCTCTCCGAGGGTCACGAGCAGTACTTC. It encodes CASSLSEGHEQYF.

This chain joins TRBV6-4 and TRBJ2-3, with TRBD2 matching over 9 bases. Germline lookup yields CDR1 MRHNA and CDR2 SNTAGT. J was trimmed by 2 bases and V by 4 bases; bases with no gene match: 10. This CDR3 is 17 amino acids long. CDR3 in DNA: TGTGCCAGCAGTGTCGGCTTGACTAGCGGTCTCACAGATACGCAGTATTTT. Translating gives CASSVGLTSGLTDTQYF.

The rearrangement uses TRBV28 and TRBJ1-3; 10 bases fit TRBD1. This CDR3 region has 15 residues. The V segment lost 7 bases and the J segment 7 bases; nucleotides outside the gene matches: 10. Per the germline V gene, CDR1 is MDHEN and CDR2 is SYDVKM. CDR3 sequence: CASTPSGGQGNTIYF. CDR3 nucleotide sequence: TGTGCCAGCACTCCCTCGGGGGGACAGGGGAACACCATATATTTT.

The chain has TRBV6-5 and TRBJ2-3; 7 nucleotides align to TRBD2. There are 16 residues in the CDR3. With V trimmed by 2 bases and J by 2 bases, 7 bases remained unmatched. The germline gives CDR1 MNHEY, CDR2 SVGAGI. In nucleotides, the CDR3 is TGTGCCAGCAGTTACGCCGCGGGGGTTACCACAGATACGCAGTATTTT. Protein product: CASSYAAGVTTDTQYF.

This clone was picked up one time. This chain links TRBV5-1 with TRBJ1-3; D not certain. Trimming took 5 bases from V and 4 from J, leaving 16 bases between them. Germline CDR1 and CDR2: SGHRS and YFSETQ. The CDR3 loop spans 15 amino acids. The CDR3 nucleotides read TGCGCCAGCAGTCCAAAGATGGCAGAAGGAAACACCATATATTTT. As protein: CASSPKMAEGNTIYF.

The chain combines TRBV14 with TRBJ1-5, with D possibly matching TRBD1 (5 bases). Deletions cut 4 bases from V and 6 bases from J, with 16 bases between. The CDR3 runs to 15 residues. The V gene's germline CDR1 is SGHDN and CDR2 FVKESK. CDR3 protein: CASSPGGGSGQPQHF. The CDR3, as DNA: TGTGCCAGCAGCCCGGGGGGGGGATCGGGTCAGCCCCAGCATTTT. Using reference TRBV14 and TRBJ1-5 for the parts outside the CDR3, the full variable domain is EAGVTQFPSHSVIEKGQTVTLRCDPISGHDNLYWYRRVMGKEIKFLLHFVKESKQDESGMPNNRFLAERTGGTYSTLKVQPAELEDSGVYFCASSPGGGSGQPQHFGDGTRLSIL.

The chain links TRBV6-5 to TRBJ2-7, with no clear D. V lost 2 bases to trimming and J lost 0 bases, with 11 bases between them. The CDR3 contains 15 residues. Germline-derived CDR1 and CDR2 are MNHEY and SVGAGI. The CDR3 here is CASSYRPTNSYEQYF. CDR3 sequence (DNA): TGTGCCAGCAGTTACAGGCCAACTAACTCCTACGAGCAGTACTTC.

The CDR3: CASSRSGAGRETQYF. The CDR3 region has the DNA TGTGCCAGCAGCCGGTCAGGGGCGGGTAGGGAGACCCAGTACTTC. The chain carries TRBV3-1 (or the pseudogene TRBV3-2) and TRBJ2-5, with D perhaps TRBD1 (6 bases). V shed 4 bases and J shed 5 bases, with 17 bases lying between them. This CDR3 is built from 15 residues. From germline, CDR1 is LGHDT and CDR2 YNNKEL (reference sequence).

The chain uses TRBV27 and TRBJ1-2; TRBD1 is a possible D gene (6 bases). The CDR3 is made up of 13 amino acids. Looked up from germline, CDR1 is MNHEY and CDR2 is SMNVEV (reference sequence). V was pared by 2 bases and J by 5 bases, with 9 bases between. Here the CDR3 DNA reads TGTGCCAGCAGTTTAAGGGGGGGTTATGGCTACACCTTC. Protein sequence: CASSLRGGYGYTF.

The chain is built from TRBV11-2 and TRBJ2-1, with 10 bases fitting TRBD2. V dropped 0 bases and J dropped 1; count of bases not matched to a gene: 6. Germline loops: CDR1 SGHAT, CDR2 FQNNGV. The CDR3 totals 18 residues. The CDR3 here is CASSLELAGPRSYNEQFF. CDR3 in DNA: TGTGCCAGCAGCTTAGAACTAGCGGGACCTCGGTCCTACAATGAGCAGTTCTTC.

The gene calls are TRBV2 and TRBJ2-1, with unresolved D. The germline CDR1 and CDR2 sequences are SNHLY and FYNNEI. Trimming took 3 bases from V and 0 from J, leaving 6 bases between them. This CDR3 is built from 14 residues. CDR3 sequence reads: CASSELSSYNEQFF. CDR3 DNA sequence: TGTGCCAGCAGTGAGCTGAGCTCCTACAATGAGCAGTTCTTC.

The V call is TRBV9, the J call TRBJ1-6; D is ambiguous. V was trimmed by 0 bases and J by 10 bases, leaving 8 bases between them. This CDR3 spans 13 amino acids. The germline V gene has CDR1 SGDLS and CDR2 YYNGEE. The CDR3 DNA reads as TGTGCCAGCAGCGTAGGAGAGTGGTCACCCCTCCACTTT. Protein product: CASSVGEWSPLHF.

This rearrangement joins TRBV27 to TRBJ2-1; 7 positions match TRBD2. The CDR3 sequence is 15 residues long. Germline assignment: CDR1 MNHEY and CDR2 SMNVEV (reference sequence). V lost 7 bases and J lost 5; bases outside the gene matches: 11. This chain's CDR3 is CASTLRGGSNNEQFF. The DNA of the CDR3 is TGTGCCAGCACCCTCCGGGGCGGGAGTAACAATGAGCAGTTCTTC.

The chain carries TRBV6-5 and TRBJ2-3, with D possibly being TRBD1 (6 bases). Trimming took off 2 bases at V and 1 base at J, with 10 bases between the two ends. The CDR3 loop spans 15 amino acids. Germline lookup yields CDR1 MNHEY and CDR2 SVGAGI. The CDR3 protein is CASSYQGLGTDTQYF. CDR3 coding DNA: TGTGCCAGCAGTTACCAGGGGTTAGGCACAGATACGCAGTATTTT.